These 14 T cell receptor beta chains were sequenced from one sample in a study of T cells in Graves' hyperthyroidism and ophthalmopathy. Researchers amplified the TCR beta CDR3 regions from RNA transcripts. A set of HTBI primers served as the primers for a first-round RT-PCR of the TCR CDR3. TCRdb processed the multiplex PCR reads anew with MiXCR; each CDR3 protein has one entry. The sample lists roughly 720,000 distinct CDR3 sequences, 17% occurring once. Sequencing was carried out using blood. The receptor set was obtained from a man aged 45-60 years with Graves' hyperthyroidism.

The table lists this clonotype with a few counts. This rearrangement joins TRBV2 to TRBJ2-1; no firm D call. The CDR3 loop spans 11 amino acids. V was trimmed by 1 base and J by 16 bases, leaving 11 bases between them. Germline CDR1 and CDR2: SNHLY and FYNNEI. The CDR3 nucleotides are TGTGCCAGCAGTGAAGTGGTTGCCCCCTTCTTC. Translated, it gives CASSEVVAPFF.

This clonotype was detected ten times or more. The chain combines TRBV13 with TRBJ1-1; D is undetermined. V was clipped by 1 base and J by 11 bases, with 14 bases between them. The CDR3 runs to 13 residues. Germline CDR1 reads PRHDT; CDR2 reads FYEKMQ (reference sequence). CDR3 loop: CASSLEGFEEAFF. The CDR3 DNA reads TGTGCCAGCAGCTTAGAAGGTTTCGAAGAGGCTTTCTTT.

A few counts support this clonotype. The chain employs TRBV6-2 or TRBV6-3 and TRBJ2-7, with D possibly being TRBD1 (5 bases). This CDR3 is 14 amino acids long. V lost 3 bases, J lost 0 bases, and 9 bases lay in between. The germline gives CDR1 MNHEY, CDR2 SVGEGT. The CDR3: CASSYLQVSYEQYF. The CDR3 nucleotides are TGTGCCAGCAGTTATCTACAGGTCTCCTACGAGCAGTACTTC.

This chain links TRBV7-2 with TRBJ2-7; D uncertain. The CDR3 sequence is 16 residues long. V dropped 2 bases and J dropped 4 bases, with 18 bases sitting between them. Germline V gives CDR1 SGHTA, CDR2 FQGNSA. DNA for the CDR3: TGTGCCAGCAGCTTAATCCCCCTAGGGCTTGGGTACGAGCAGTACTTC. Translation gives CASSLIPLGLGYEQYF. The full variable domain, completed using reference TRBV7-2 and TRBJ2-7, is GAGVSQSPSNKVTEKGKDVELRCDPISGHTALYWYRQSLGQGLEFLIYFQGNSAPDKSGLPSDRFSAERTGGSVSTLTIQRTQQEDSAVYLCASSLIPLGLGYEQYFGPGTRLTVT.

This rearrangement joins TRBV2 to TRBJ2-1; TRBD1 matches 10 bases. After removal of 6 bases from V and 5 bases from J, the junction contained 7 bases not matched to a gene. The CDR3 contains 15 residues. Germline V gene lookup returns CDR1 SNHLY and CDR2 FYNNEI. In DNA, the CDR3 is TGTGCCAGCAGGGCCGGGACAGGGGCCAACAATGAGCAGTTCTTC. Translating gives CASRAGTGANNEQFF.

The chain employs TRBV20-1 and TRBJ2-3; D call uncertain. The V and J ends lost 3 bases and 2 bases respectively, with 12 bases between them. Germline CDR1 is DFQATT and CDR2 is SNEGSKA (reference sequence). The CDR3 sequence is 14 residues long. The CDR3 sequence is CSARSPVATDTQYF. The CDR3, as DNA: TGCAGTGCTAGGTCCCCCGTGGCCACAGATACGCAGTATTTT.

This clonotype has at least ten counts. The chain couples TRBV27 to TRBJ2-7, with TRBD1 identical over 7 bases. The V gene's germline CDR1 is MNHEY and CDR2 SMNVEV (reference sequence). With V trimmed by 5 bases and J by 1 base, 2 bases remained unmatched. The CDR3 covers 13 residues. CDR3 sequence reads: CASSQQGSYEQYF. The CDR3, as DNA: TGTGCCAGCAGTCAACAGGGGTCCTACGAGCAGTACTTC.

The chain couples TRBV20-1 to TRBJ2-7; D is unresolved. CDR1 is DFQATT, CDR2 SNEGSKA, per germline (reference sequence). Between the trimmed V and J ends, which lost 0 bases and 3 bases, there was a span of 12 bases. This CDR3 comprises 14 residues. The CDR3 DNA follows: TGCAGTGCTAGAGATTTTTCCCCAAACTACGAGCAGTACTTC. Encoded protein: CSARDFSPNYEQYF.

The chain carries TRBV20-1 and TRBJ2-5; the D call may be TRBD1 or TRBD2 (7 bases each). The CDR3 length is 16 residues. The V gene lost 5 bases and the J gene lost 2 bases, with 21 bases spanning the gap. Germline lookup yields CDR1 DFQATT and CDR2 SNEGSKA (reference sequence). The CDR3: CSAQGGLAGKQETQYF. The CDR3 nucleotides are TGCAGTGCTCAGGGGGGGCTAGCCGGAAAACAAGAGACCCAGTACTTC.

In its sample, this clonotype was seen a few times. This sequence joins TRBV6-2 or TRBV6-3 and TRBJ2-2, with 8 bases that match TRBD2. CDR1 and CDR2 (germline): MNHEY, SVGEGT. V was clipped by 1 base and J by 6 bases; unmatched bases: 7. The CDR3 contains 16 residues. CDR3 bases: TGTGCCAGCAGTTACTATTTAGCGGGACCCGCCGGGGAGCTGTTTTTT. Translation: CASSYYLAGPAGELFF.

About this clonotype: A much larger clone lies one base from this, so it may be a read error. V and J are TRBV12-3 or TRBV12-4 and TRBJ2-7, with a weak D call TRBD2 (6 bases). The CDR3 has 14 amino acids. V lost 1 base and J 5 bases, leaving 12 bases between the germline ends. The CDR3 protein is CASSLGLEDHEQYF. CDR3 bases: TGTGCCAGCAGTTTAGGACTAGAAGATCACGAGCAGTACTTC.

This chain joins TRBV28 and TRBJ1-1, with a weak D call TRBD1 (5 bases). From germline, CDR1 is MDHEN and CDR2 SYDVKM. Trimming removed 7 bases at V and 4 bases at J, with 16 bases between. The CDR3 length is 14 residues. The chain's CDR3 is CASTLRGGVTEAFF. As DNA, the CDR3 is TGTGCCAGCACCTTAAGGGGAGGGGTCACTGAAGCTTTCTTT.

This clonotype has a handful of counts. The J gene is TRBJ2-4, the V gene TRBV2, with D perhaps matching TRBD1 or TRBD2 (5 bases each). Trimming took off 6 bases at V and 4 bases at J, with 16 bases between the two ends. This CDR3 spans 15 amino acids. The germline V gene encodes CDR1 SNHLY and CDR2 FYNNEI. For the CDR3, the DNA is TGTGCCAGCAGGCACCGGGACCCCGGGAAAAACATTCAGTACTTC. It translates to CASRHRDPGKNIQYF.

A few counts support this clonotype. The gene calls are TRBV5-1 and TRBJ2-1; perhaps TRBD1 as D (6 bases). Germline V lookup: CDR1 SGHRS, CDR2 YFSETQ. Trimming left V 5 bases short and J 4 bases short, with 13 bases between. This CDR3 spans 14 amino acids. CDR3 sequence: CASSPGDTYNEQFF. DNA for the CDR3: TGCGCCAGCAGTCCAGGGGATACTTACAATGAGCAGTTCTTC.